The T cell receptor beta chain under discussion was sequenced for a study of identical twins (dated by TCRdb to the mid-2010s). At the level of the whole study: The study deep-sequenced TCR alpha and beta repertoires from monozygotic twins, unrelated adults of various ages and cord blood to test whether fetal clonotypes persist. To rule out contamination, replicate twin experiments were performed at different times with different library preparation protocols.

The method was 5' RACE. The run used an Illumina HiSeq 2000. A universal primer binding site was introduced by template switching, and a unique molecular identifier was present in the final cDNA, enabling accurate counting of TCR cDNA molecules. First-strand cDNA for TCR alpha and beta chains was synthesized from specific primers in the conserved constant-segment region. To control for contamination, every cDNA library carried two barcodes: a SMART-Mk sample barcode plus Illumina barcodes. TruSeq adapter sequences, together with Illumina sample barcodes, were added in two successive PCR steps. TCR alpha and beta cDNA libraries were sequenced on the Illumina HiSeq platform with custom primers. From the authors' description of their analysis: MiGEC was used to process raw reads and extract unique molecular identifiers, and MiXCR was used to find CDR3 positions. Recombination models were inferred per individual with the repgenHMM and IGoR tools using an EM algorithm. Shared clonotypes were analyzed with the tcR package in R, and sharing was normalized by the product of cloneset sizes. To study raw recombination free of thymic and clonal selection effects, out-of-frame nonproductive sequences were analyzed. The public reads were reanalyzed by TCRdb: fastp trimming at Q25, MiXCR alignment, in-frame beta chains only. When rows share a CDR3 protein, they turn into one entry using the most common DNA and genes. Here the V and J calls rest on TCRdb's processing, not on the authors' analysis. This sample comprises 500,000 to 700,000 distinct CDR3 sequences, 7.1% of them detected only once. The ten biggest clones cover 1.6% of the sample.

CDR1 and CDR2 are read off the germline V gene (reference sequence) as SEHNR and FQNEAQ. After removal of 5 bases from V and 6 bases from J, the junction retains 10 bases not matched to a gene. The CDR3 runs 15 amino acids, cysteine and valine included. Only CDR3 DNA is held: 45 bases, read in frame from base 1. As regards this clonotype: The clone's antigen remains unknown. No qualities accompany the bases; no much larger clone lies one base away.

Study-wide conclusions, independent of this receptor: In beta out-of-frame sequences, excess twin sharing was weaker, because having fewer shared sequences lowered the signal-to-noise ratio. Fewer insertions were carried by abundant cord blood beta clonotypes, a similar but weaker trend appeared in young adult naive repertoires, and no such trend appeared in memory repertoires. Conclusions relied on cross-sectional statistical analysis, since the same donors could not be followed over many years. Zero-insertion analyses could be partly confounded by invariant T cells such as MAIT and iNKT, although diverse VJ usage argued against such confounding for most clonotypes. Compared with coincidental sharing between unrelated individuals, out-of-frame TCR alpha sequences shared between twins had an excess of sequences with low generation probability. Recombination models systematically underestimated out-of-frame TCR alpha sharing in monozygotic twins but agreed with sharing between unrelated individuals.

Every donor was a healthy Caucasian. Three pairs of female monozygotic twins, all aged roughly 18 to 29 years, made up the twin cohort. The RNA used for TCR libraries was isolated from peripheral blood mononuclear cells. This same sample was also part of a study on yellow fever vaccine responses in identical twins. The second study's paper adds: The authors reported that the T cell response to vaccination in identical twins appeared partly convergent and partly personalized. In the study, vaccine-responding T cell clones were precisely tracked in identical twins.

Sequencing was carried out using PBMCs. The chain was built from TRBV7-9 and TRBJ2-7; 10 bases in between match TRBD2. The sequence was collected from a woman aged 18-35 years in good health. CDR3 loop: CASSPPGTSVREQYV. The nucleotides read TGTGCCAGCAGCCCCCCCGGGACTAGCGTTCGCGAGCAGTACGTC.